Listed below are T cell receptor beta chains from one sample, sequenced in a study of cytomegalovirus exposure and HLA in healthy donors. Clones were sequenced by immunoSEQ multiplex PCR, and TCRdb holds only the in-frame ones, with some missing. The sample contains over 100,000 clones, around four fifths of which appear only once. Sample: PBMCs. The receptors were gathered from a woman in her thirties or forties in good health and CMV-seronegative. Both conserved end residues are part of each CDR3. The order of the fields is clone size, D gene, V gene, CDR3 length, J gene, CDR3 DNA, CDR3 protein. A D gene is named only where the DNA matches it firmly. Only part of the rows carry a size: once, few, many, or a class if the clone is expanded.

-,-,TRBV18,15,TRBJ1-2,TGTGCCAGCTCACCATTGGCGGGGAGCAACTATGGCTACACCTTC,CASSPLAGSNYGYTF
-,-,TRBV2,12,TRBJ1-4,TGTGCCAGCGGGCGGGGTGGGGAAAAACTGTTTTTT,CASGRGGEKLFF
-,TRBD2,TRBV9,16,TRBJ2-1,TGTGCCAGCAGCGTAAGCCCTAGCGGGGGGTTGAATGAGCAGTTCTTC,CASSVSPSGGLNEQFF
-,-,TRBV27,17,TRBJ1-1,TGTGCCAGCAGTTTATCGTTTAGGGGGGAGGGTGACACTGAAGCTTTCTTT,CASSLSFRGEGDTEAFF
-,-,TRBV5-1,16,TRBJ2-3,TGCGCCAGCAGCTACCAGGGTGGGACTAGCACAGATACGCAGTATTTT,CASSYQGGTSTDTQYF
-,-,TRBV28,15,TRBJ1-2,TGTGCCAGCAGTTTAACAATTAGACAGACCTATGGCTACACCTTC,CASSLTIRQTYGYTF
-,-,TRBV21-1,14,TRBJ2-4,TGTGCCAGCAGCAAAGCAGGGGGCCAAAACATTCAGTACTTC,CASSKAGGQNIQYF
-,TRBD1,TRBV27,12,TRBJ1-2,TGTGCCAGCAGTCGAGACAGGGGGAGCTACATCTTC,CASSRDRGSYIF
-,TRBD1,TRBV6-6,16,TRBJ1-5,TGTGCCAGCAGTCCCCGAGGGGGACAGGTCAATCAGCCCCAGCATTTT,CASSPRGGQVNQPQHF
-,-,TRBV9,15,TRBJ1-3,TGTGCCAGCAGCGTAGGACAGATAAATGGAAACACCATATATTTT,CASSVGQINGNTIYF
-,TRBD1,TRBV5-1,15,TRBJ1-6,TGCGCCAGCAGCGCAAGACAGGGGGAGGATTCACCCCTCCACTTT,CASSARQGEDSPLHF
-,-,TRBV7-3,15,TRBJ2-3,TGTGCCAGCAGCTCATGGGCAGCTAGCACAGATACGCAGTATTTT,CASSSWAASTDTQYF
-,TRBD2,TRBV5-1,15,TRBJ2-7,TGCGCCAGCAGCTTGGCCGGGACTAGCTCCTACGAGCAGTACTTC,CASSLAGTSSYEQYF
-,-,TRBV10-3,14,TRBJ2-1,TGTGCCATCAGTGAGTCGGAGGTACGGAATGAGCAGTTCTTC,CAISESEVRNEQFF
-,-,TRBV27,17,TRBJ2-4,TGTGCCAGCAGTTCTTTTACAGGCACCCTAGCCAAAAACATTCAGTACTTC,CASSSFTGTLAKNIQYF
-,-,TRBV6-4,14,TRBJ2-2,TGTGCCAGCAGTGCGGGAGTTGACACCGGGGAGCTGTTTTTT,CASSAGVDTGELFF
few,-,TRBV30,17,TRBJ2-7,TGTGCCTGGAGTAGTATCGGGAGCCCCAGAAGCTCCTACGAGCAGTACTTC,CAWSSIGSPRSSYEQYF
-,-,TRBV11-2,16,TRBJ2-3,TGTGCCAGCAGCCCCGTGGGAGGACGAGACGCAGATACGCAGTATTTT,CASSPVGGRDADTQYF